This TCR beta chain comes out of a study of OX40 agonist ivuxolimab in advanced cancers. Findings and limits, study-wide: The mean number of expanded clones was higher in CD8+ T cells than in CD4+.

Assay: immunoSEQ multiplex PCR; the TCRdb copy retains only in-frame clones and omits some. This sample has more than 40,000 clones; 88% occur once, and the top ten carry around 3.5%. Comments on this clone: Its target is not known. The same CDR3 arises from other DNA sequences in this sample as well.

Germline CDR1 reads SGHRS; CDR2 reads YFSETQ. Losses at the gene ends were 4 bases for V and 7 bases for J; bases not matched to a gene: 7. This CDR3 spans 14 amino acids. This clonotype was sampled from an adult with an advanced solid tumor such as melanoma, head and neck, liver or kidney cancer. The J gene is TRBJ1-2, the V gene TRBV5-1; TRBD1 agrees at 10 bases. Sample: CD4+ or CD8+ T cells sorted from blood, taken in a trial of the OX40 agonist ivuxolimab. The CDR3 reads CASSLGTGEGGYTF. In DNA, the CDR3 is TGCGCCAGCAGCCTAGGGACAGGGGAAGGTGGCTACACCTTC.